Listed here are 24 T cell receptor beta chains from one sample, sequenced in a study of human T cells and chemical hapten exposure. One entry per CDR3 protein, called by TCRdb with MiXCR from the RACE reads. The profile shows 85,000 to 100,000 distinct CDR3 sequences, around 25% of them singletons. Time point in this sample: patch test 3, about 24 weeks after DPC sensitization. Treatment noted: therapeutic diphenylcyclopropenone sensitization with weekly scalp DPC. The sequences come from whole blood, collected in connection with sensitization to the hapten diphenylcyclopropenone (DPC). The source is a man aged 35 to 55 with alopecia areata. Some clones in this sample may be carry-over from other donors' samples.

The rearrangement joins TRBV7-2 to TRBJ2-3; tentative D call: TRBD2 (5 bases). The CDR3 is 16 residues long. Per the germline V gene, CDR1 is SGHTA and CDR2 is FQGNSA. V was shortened by 1 base and J by 1 base, with 12 bases between the two germline ends. CDR3 loop: CASSLGIAYRTDTQYF. CDR3 in DNA: TGTGCCAGCAGCTTAGGAATAGCGTACCGCACAGATACGCAGTATTTT.

The rearrangement uses TRBV7-9 and TRBJ2-7; 11 nucleotides agree with TRBD2. Germline trimming cut 4 bases from V and 0 bases from J; bases unmatched to any gene: 5. There are 16 residues in the CDR3. CDR1 and CDR2 (germline): SEHNR, FQNEAQ (reference sequence). CDR3: CASSSLTSGSSYEQYF. DNA for the CDR3: TGTGCCAGCAGCTCCCTAACTAGCGGGAGCTCCTACGAGCAGTACTTC. The entire variable domain, with the rest obtained from reference TRBV7-9 and TRBJ2-7, is as follows: DTGVSQNPRHKITKRGQNVTFRCDPISEHNRLYWYRQTLGQGPEFLTYFQNEAQLEKSRLLSDRFSAERPKGSFSTLEIQRTEQGDSAMYLCASSSLTSGSSYEQYFGPGTRLTVT.

As to this clonotype: One end of the junction fails to match germline, which may point to a read error. The chain employs TRBV7-9 and TRBJ2-6, with D perhaps TRBD1 (6 bases). CDR1 and CDR2 from the germline V gene are SEHNR and FQNEAQ (reference sequence). The CDR3 covers 15 residues. Here the CDR3 DNA reads TGTGCCAGCAGCTCCTACAGGGATGGGGCCAACGTCCTGAATTTC. This encodes CASSSYRDGANVLNF. The full variable domain, in which reference TRBV7-9 and TRBJ2-6 provide the parts outside the CDR3, is DTGVSQNPRHKITKRGQNVTFRCDPISEHNRLYWYRQTLGQGPEFLTYFQNEAQLEKSRLLSDRFSAERPKGSFSTLEIQRTEQGDSAMYLCASSSYRDGANVLNFGAGSRLTVL.

The chain has TRBV11-2 and TRBJ2-3; 7 bases fit TRBD2. V was pared by 3 bases and J by 3 bases, with 9 bases of the junction left unmatched. Per the germline V gene, CDR1 is SGHAT and CDR2 is FQNNGV. The CDR3 covers 16 residues. The DNA of the CDR3 is TGTGCCAGCAGCTTTACCGCGGGAGTCCGGACAGATACGCAGTATTTT. The encoded protein is CASSFTAGVRTDTQYF.

V and J are TRBV20-1 and TRBJ1-6; D is unclear. CDR3 size: 15 residues. Germline CDR1 reads DFQATT; CDR2 reads SNEGSKA (reference sequence). The ends were cut back, 1 base at V and 7 bases at J, with 14 bases in the middle. CDR3: CSARVSPDSNSPLHF. CDR3 nucleotide sequence: TGCAGTGCTAGAGTCTCTCCAGACTCAAATTCACCCCTCCACTTT.

V gene TRBV7-9 combines with J gene TRBJ1-4; D is undetermined. Germline V gene data show CDR1 as SEHNR and CDR2 as FQNEAQ (reference sequence). With 1 base removed from V and 0 bases from J, the gap between germline ends came to 3 bases. The length of the CDR3 is 14 residues. The chain's CDR3 is CASSLGPTNEKLFF. As DNA, the CDR3 is TGTGCCAGCAGCTTAGGTCCAACTAATGAAAAACTGTTTTTT. Combining the CDR3 with reference TRBV7-9 and TRBJ1-4 gives the whole variable domain DTGVSQNPRHKITKRGQNVTFRCDPISEHNRLYWYRQTLGQGPEFLTYFQNEAQLEKSRLLSDRFSAERPKGSFSTLEIQRTEQGDSAMYLCASSLGPTNEKLFFGSGTQLSVL.

This clonotype showed up just a few times. The rearrangement joins TRBV7-9 to TRBJ2-1; D not resolved. Germline CDR1 reads SEHNR; CDR2 reads FQNEAQ (reference sequence). The CDR3 runs 12 residues. V lost 4 bases to trimming and J lost 5 bases, with 6 bases between them. The CDR3, as DNA: TGTGCCAGCAGCTCCCTGGACAATGAGCAGTTCTTC. Its translation: CASSSLDNEQFF.

The gene calls are TRBV12-3 or TRBV12-4 and TRBJ1-1; no definite D call. V lost 6 bases to trimming and J lost 7 bases, with 18 bases between them. The CDR3 loop spans 14 amino acids. The CDR3 DNA reads as TGTGCCAGCAGAATAAGACACGGTGAGAGTGAAGCTTTCTTT. Protein sequence: CASRIRHGESEAFF.

This clonotype was picked up many times. The chain employs TRBV28 and TRBJ2-3; TRBD2 matches at 12 bases. The CDR3 extends over 14 amino acids. The V and J ends lost 9 bases and 3 bases, in that order; junction bases with no gene match: 4. CDR1 is MDHEN and CDR2 is SYDVKM in the germline V gene. The CDR3 loop reads CARKTSGRTDTQYF. The CDR3 DNA reads as TGTGCCAGAAAGACTAGCGGGAGAACAGATACGCAGTATTTT. The full variable domain, in which reference TRBV28 and TRBJ2-3 provide the parts outside the CDR3, is DVKVTQSSRYLVKRTGEKVFLECVQDMDHENMFWYRQDPGLGLRLIYFSYDVKMKEKGDIPEGYSVSREKKERFSLILESASTNQTSMYLCARKTSGRTDTQYFGPGTRLTVL.

The chain recombines TRBV6-2 or TRBV6-3 with TRBJ2-7, with TRBD2 as a possible D gene (5 bases). The CDR3 contains 15 residues. The V end lost 6 bases, the J end lost 8 bases, and 23 bases lay between the germline ends. CDR1 MNHEY and CDR2 SVGEGT come from the germline V gene. This chain's CDR3 is CASSQHTGKSPQQYF. The CDR3, as DNA: TGTGCCAGCAGCCAACACACCGGGAAATCGCCCCAGCAGTACTTC.

Many counts were recorded for this clonotype. The chain is built from TRBV2 and TRBJ2-5; D possibly corresponds to TRBD1 (5 bases). Deletions cut 4 bases from V and 4 bases from J, with 13 bases between. Germline V gene data show CDR1 as SNHLY and CDR2 as FYNNEI. The CDR3 consists of 14 residues. CDR3 bases: TGTGCCAGCAGTGCAGACAGTTGGACAGAGACCCAGTACTTC. Its protein is CASSADSWTETQYF.

The chain has TRBV18 and TRBJ2-7, with 8 positions matching TRBD1. V shed 1 base, J shed 2 bases, and the junction held 4 bases outside the gene matches. This CDR3 is built from 15 residues. Germline CDR1 reads KGHSH; CDR2 reads LQKENI. The CDR3 protein is CASSPRRDRTYEQYF. DNA for the CDR3: TGTGCCAGCTCACCACGGAGGGACAGGACCTACGAGCAGTACTTC.

The chain links TRBV6-5 to TRBJ2-6; D uncertain. The CDR3 spans 17 residues. With 8 bases removed from V and 0 bases from J, the gap between germline ends came to 17 bases. CDR1 and CDR2 (germline): MNHEY, SVGAGI. This CDR3 is CASGKRASLSGANVLTF. CDR3 nucleotides: TGTGCCAGCGGAAAACGGGCGTCCCTCTCTGGGGCCAACGTCCTGACTTTC.

V and J are TRBV14 and TRBJ2-5; no definite D call. CDR3 length: 13 residues. Between the trimmed V and J ends, which lost 2 bases and 2 bases, there was a span of 6 bases. Germline V gives CDR1 SGHDN, CDR2 FVKESK. Here the CDR3 DNA reads TGTGCCAGCAGCCAACAGATACAAGAGACCCAGTACTTC. Amino acids: CASSQQIQETQYF.

This clonotype showed up just a few times. The gene calls are TRBV9 and TRBJ2-3, with TRBD2 identical over 11 bases. The CDR3 consists of 17 residues. Germline values: CDR1 SGDLS, CDR2 YYNGEE. J gave up 4 bases and V 4 bases, and 11 bases lay outside the gene matches. Here the CDR3 reads CASSPLPGLAASDTQYF. CDR3 DNA: TGTGCCAGCAGCCCACTGCCGGGACTAGCGGCCTCAGATACGCAGTATTTT.

The rearrangement joins TRBV6-4 to TRBJ2-3, with 8 bases matching TRBD2. Germline assignment: CDR1 MRHNA and CDR2 SNTAGT. Trimming cost V 0 bases and J 3 bases; bases outside gene matches: 2. CDR3 length equals 15 residues. This CDR3 reads CASSDSSSGTDTQYF. CDR3 bases: TGTGCCAGCAGTGACTCTTCTAGCGGGACAGATACGCAGTATTTT.

This chain joins TRBV6-5 and TRBJ2-3; D perhaps matches TRBD2 (5 bases). Looked up from germline, CDR1 is MNHEY and CDR2 is SVGAGI. The CDR3 totals 16 residues. With 2 bases removed from V and 0 bases from J, the gap between germline ends came to 12 bases. CDR3 protein: CASSYGLSSSTDTQYF. For the CDR3, the DNA is TGTGCCAGCAGTTACGGACTTTCTTCTAGCACAGATACGCAGTATTTT.

The chain joins TRBV7-9 to TRBJ2-3, with D perhaps matching TRBD2 (5 bases). CDR1 is SEHNR and CDR2 is FQNEAQ in the germline V gene (reference sequence). Trimming took 5 bases from V and 2 from J, leaving 14 bases between them. The CDR3 length is 15 residues. Here the CDR3 DNA reads TGTGCCAGCAGCCCACTAGGAGCGTCCACAGATACGCAGTATTTT. It is translated as CASSPLGASTDTQYF.

The chain uses TRBV7-3 and TRBJ2-7, with 11 bases matching TRBD2. Trimming at V came to 3 bases and at J to 4 bases, leaving 5 bases not matched to a gene. Germline lookup yields CDR1 SGHTA and CDR2 FQGTGA. The CDR3 is 15 amino acids. The CDR3 loop reads CASSFDGTSGYEQYF. The CDR3 region has the DNA TGTGCCAGCAGCTTCGACGGGACTAGCGGTTACGAGCAGTACTTC.

This clonotype was counted only a few times. The rearrangement links TRBV6-5 to TRBJ2-2; D is ambiguous. V lost 4 bases and J 2 bases, leaving 5 bases between the germline ends. The CDR3 loop spans 13 amino acids. CDR1 and CDR2 (germline): MNHEY, SVGAGI. CDR3 region: CASSLSNTGELFF. CDR3 sequence (DNA): TGTGCCAGCAGTTTATCAAACACCGGGGAGCTGTTTTTT.

The gene calls are TRBV28 and TRBJ2-7; the D gene is possibly TRBD2 (6 bases). The CDR3 is 13 residues long. V lost 10 bases, J lost 1 base, and 14 bases lay in between. Germline V gene sequence: CDR1 MDHEN, CDR2 SYDVKM. The CDR3, as DNA: TGTGCCAACTCCGGGACTCCGTCCTACGAGCAGTACTTC. This sequence encodes CANSGTPSYEQYF.

This chain uses TRBV14 with TRBJ2-1, with 10 bases fitting TRBD1. This CDR3 is 14 amino acids long. Germline CDR1 is SGHDN and CDR2 is FVKESK. After removal of 1 base from V and 9 bases from J, the junction contained 3 bases not matched to a gene. Written as DNA, the CDR3 is TGTGCCAGCAGCCAAGCGACAGGGGGCACTGAGCAGTTCTTC. It yields the protein CASSQATGGTEQFF.

There are a few counts of this clonotype. The chain recombines TRBV6-5 with TRBJ2-7; a weak D match, TRBD1 (6 bases). The CDR3 has 14 residues. Trimming stripped 0 bases from V and 0 bases from J, with 6 bases between. CDR1 and CDR2 (germline): MNHEY, SVGAGI. CDR3 DNA sequence: TGTGCCAGCAGTTACTCGGACAGCTCCTACGAGCAGTACTTC. Translation gives CASSYSDSSYEQYF.

This sequence joins TRBV7-2 and TRBJ2-7; the D call may be TRBD1 or TRBD2 (5 bases each). The V gene's germline CDR1 is SGHTA and CDR2 FQGNSA. The CDR3 sequence is 12 residues long. V was clipped by 5 bases and J by 5 bases, with 10 bases between them. The CDR3 protein is CASSLGVDEQYF. CDR3 in DNA: TGTGCCAGCAGCCTGGGGGTGGACGAGCAGTACTTC.